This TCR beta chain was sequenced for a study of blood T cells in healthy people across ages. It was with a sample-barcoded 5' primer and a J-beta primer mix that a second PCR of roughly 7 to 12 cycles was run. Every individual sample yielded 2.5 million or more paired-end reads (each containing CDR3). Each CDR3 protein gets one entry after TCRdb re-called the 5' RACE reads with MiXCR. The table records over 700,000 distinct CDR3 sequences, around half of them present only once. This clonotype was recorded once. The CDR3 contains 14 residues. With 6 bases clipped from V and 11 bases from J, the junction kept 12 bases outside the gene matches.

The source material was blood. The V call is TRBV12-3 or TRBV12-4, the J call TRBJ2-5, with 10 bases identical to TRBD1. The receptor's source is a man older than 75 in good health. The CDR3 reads CASRSGTGVWEQYF. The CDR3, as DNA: TGTGCCAGCAGATCCGGGACAGGGGTATGGGAGCAGTACTTC.